This T cell receptor beta chain was captured by sequencing in a study of cytomegalovirus exposure and HLA in healthy donors. Study observations and caveats: Earlier analysis looked at TCR beta V segments, and most were productive about 90% or about 30% of the time.

The PCR made use of 60 Vbeta and 13 Jbeta primers. Sequenced by immunoSEQ multiplex PCR; TCRdb stores in-frame clones only, minus some. Of 100,000 to 150,000 clones listed, roughly 80% are singletons. Concerning this clone itself: The antigen is not known.

This TCR derives from a man younger than 35 in good health and CMV-seronegative. Sequencing input: PBMCs.

The CDR3 nucleotides are TGTGCCAGCTCACCACCGGGACAGAAGGGCTACGAGCAGTACTTC. This gives the protein CASSPPGQKGYEQYF. The chain uses TRBV18 and TRBJ2-5; 7 nucleotides match TRBD1. The tail of the sequence fits TRBJ2-7 better, so the J call may be wrong. Germline V CDR1 and CDR2: KGHSH, LQKENI. This CDR3 is 15 amino acids long.